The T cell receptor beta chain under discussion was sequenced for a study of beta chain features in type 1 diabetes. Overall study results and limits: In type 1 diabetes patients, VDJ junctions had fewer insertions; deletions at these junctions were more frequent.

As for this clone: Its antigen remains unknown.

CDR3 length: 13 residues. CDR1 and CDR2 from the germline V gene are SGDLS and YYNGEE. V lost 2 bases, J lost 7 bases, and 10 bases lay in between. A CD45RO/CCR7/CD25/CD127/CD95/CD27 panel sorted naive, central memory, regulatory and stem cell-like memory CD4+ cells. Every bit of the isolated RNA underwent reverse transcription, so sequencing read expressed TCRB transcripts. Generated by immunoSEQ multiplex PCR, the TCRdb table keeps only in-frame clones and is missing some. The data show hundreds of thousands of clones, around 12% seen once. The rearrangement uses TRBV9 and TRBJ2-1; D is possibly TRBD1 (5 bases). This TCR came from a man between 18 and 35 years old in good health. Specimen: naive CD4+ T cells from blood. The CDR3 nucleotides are TGTGCCAGCAGCGTGGGGCTCGAGAATGAGCAGTTCTTC. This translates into CASSVGLENEQFF.